The 11 T cell receptor beta chains reported below all come from one sample, sequenced in a study of OX40 agonist ivuxolimab in advanced cancers. Data came from immunoSEQ multiplex PCR; TCRdb stores just in-frame clones and leaves some out. The table has over 70,000 clones, more than 75% seen once. The sequencing here drew on CD4+ or CD8+ T cells sorted from blood, taken in a trial of the OX40 agonist ivuxolimab. The receptor source for this set is an adult with an advanced solid tumor such as melanoma, head and neck, liver or kidney cancer.

This chain connects TRBV18 to TRBJ1-2; TRBD1 might be the D (6 bases). V was clipped by 4 bases and J by 6 bases, with 18 bases between them. The CDR3 runs to 15 residues. Germline CDR1 KGHSH, CDR2 LQKENI. Written as DNA, the CDR3 is TGTGCCAGCTCACTTTCGACAGGCGTCCAAGATGGCTACACCTTC. Its protein is CASSLSTGVQDGYTF. The entire variable domain, with the rest obtained from reference TRBV18 and TRBJ1-2, is as follows: NAGVMQNPRHLVRRRGQEARLRCSPMKGHSHVYWYRQLPEEGLKFMVYLQKENIIDESGMPKERFSAEFPKEGPSILRIQQVVRGDSAAYFCASSLSTGVQDGYTFGSGTRLTVV.

V and J are TRBV10-2 and TRBJ2-1; TRBD2 matches 7 bases. The V gene's germline CDR1 is WSHSY and CDR2 SAAADI. The CDR3 totals 13 residues. Unmatched junction bases numbered 10, after V lost 8 bases and J lost 9 bases. The CDR3 is CASGTSDRAEQFF. CDR3 nucleotides: TGCGCCAGCGGTACTAGCGATAGGGCTGAGCAGTTCTTC.

The chain recombines TRBV7-2 with TRBJ2-1; possible D gene TRBD2, 5 bases. Germline CDR1 SGHTA, CDR2 FQGNSA. Trimming left V 1 base short and J 4 bases short, with 14 bases between. This CDR3 comprises 16 residues. CDR3 nucleotide sequence: TGTGCCAGCAGCTTAGGGACGGGAATGGGGTACAATGAGCAGTTCTTC. Protein sequence: CASSLGTGMGYNEQFF.

The chain uses TRBV4-1 and TRBJ2-3; 10 nucleotides line up with TRBD2. This CDR3 is 19 amino acids long. The J segment lost 0 bases and the V segment lost 0 bases, leaving 9 bases of the junction unmatched. Germline V lookup: CDR1 MGHRA, CDR2 YSYEKL. The CDR3 DNA sequence: TGCGCCAGCAGCCAAGAAAGAGGAGCGGGGGGGCCGAGCACAGATACGCAGTATTTT. Translation gives CASSQERGAGGPSTDTQYF.

This chain uses TRBV7-9 with TRBJ1-4; D unclear. The germline CDR1 and CDR2 sequences are SEHNR and FQNEAQ (reference sequence). The CDR3 is 16 amino acids. Trimming shortened V by 5 bases and J by 0 bases, and 13 bases separated the two germline ends. This CDR3 is CASSPRSGATNEKLFF. CDR3 DNA: TGTGCCAGCAGCCCCCGGTCGGGTGCAACTAATGAAAAACTGTTTTTT.

This clone was detected only a few times. The V call is TRBV4-2, the J call TRBJ2-3; no clear D gene. The germline V and J ends were trimmed by 0 bases and 1 base, with 5 bases remaining between them. This CDR3 has 14 residues. In germline, CDR1 is LGHNA, CDR2 YNFKEQ. CDR3: CASSQDSRTDTQYF. CDR3 nucleotides: TGTGCCAGCAGCCAAGATTCACGCACAGATACGCAGTATTTT.

The rearrangement uses TRBV5-6 and TRBJ1-2, with 8 bases fitting TRBD1. Germline CDR1 SGHDT, CDR2 YYEEEE. This CDR3 comprises 14 residues. J gave up 6 bases and V 4 bases, and 8 bases lay outside the gene matches. The CDR3: CASSPDRDSDGYTF. CDR3 in DNA: TGTGCCAGCAGCCCGGACAGGGACAGTGATGGCTACACCTTC. The full variable domain, in which reference TRBV5-6 and TRBJ1-2 provide the parts outside the CDR3, is DAGVTQSPTHLIKTRGQQVTLRCSPKSGHDTVSWYQQALGQGPQFIFQYYEEEERQRGNFPDRFSGHQFPNYSSELNVNALLLGDSALYLCASSPDRDSDGYTFGSGTRLTVV.

This sequence joins TRBV19 and TRBJ2-1, with D possibly being TRBD2 (6 bases). The CDR3 is 17 amino acids. CDR1 and CDR2 (germline): LNHDA, SQIVND (reference sequence). Trimming stripped 3 bases from V and 3 bases from J, with 18 bases between. The CDR3 DNA reads TGTGCCAGTAGTATTGGGAGTCGGCGGGAAGTCTACAATGAGCAGTTCTTC. The encoded protein is CASSIGSRREVYNEQFF.

This clone occurred a few times. V usage is TRBV5-1 and J usage is TRBJ1-6, with 9 bases that match TRBD1. V shed 7 bases, J shed 14 bases, and the junction held 10 bases outside the gene matches. The CDR3 is 13 amino acids. Germline V CDR1 and CDR2: SGHRS, YFSETQ. The CDR3 coding sequence is TGCGCCAGCGGCCGGGACAGGGATGGATCCCTCCACTTT. Translated: CASGRDRDGSLHF.

The CDR3 region is CASSDRGRGADTQYF. The CDR3 nucleotides are TGTGCCAGCAGTGATCGGGGCAGGGGCGCAGATACGCAGTATTTT. J is TRBJ2-3 and V is TRBV25-1, with D maybe TRBD1 (6 bases). Trimming removed 3 bases from V and 4 bases from J, with 14 bases in between. CDR1 is MGHDK, CDR2 SYGVNS, per germline. This CDR3 has 15 residues.

V gene TRBV27 combines with J gene TRBJ2-2; D is perhaps TRBD1 or TRBD2 (5 bases each). This CDR3 is built from 16 residues. The V gene lost 6 bases and the J gene lost 6 bases, with 20 bases spanning the gap. The germline CDR1 and CDR2 sequences are MNHEY and SMNVEV (reference sequence). CDR3 region: CASRRAGQGRAGELFF. CDR3 DNA sequence: TGTGCCAGCAGGCGGGCCGGGCAGGGTAGGGCCGGGGAGCTGTTTTTT.